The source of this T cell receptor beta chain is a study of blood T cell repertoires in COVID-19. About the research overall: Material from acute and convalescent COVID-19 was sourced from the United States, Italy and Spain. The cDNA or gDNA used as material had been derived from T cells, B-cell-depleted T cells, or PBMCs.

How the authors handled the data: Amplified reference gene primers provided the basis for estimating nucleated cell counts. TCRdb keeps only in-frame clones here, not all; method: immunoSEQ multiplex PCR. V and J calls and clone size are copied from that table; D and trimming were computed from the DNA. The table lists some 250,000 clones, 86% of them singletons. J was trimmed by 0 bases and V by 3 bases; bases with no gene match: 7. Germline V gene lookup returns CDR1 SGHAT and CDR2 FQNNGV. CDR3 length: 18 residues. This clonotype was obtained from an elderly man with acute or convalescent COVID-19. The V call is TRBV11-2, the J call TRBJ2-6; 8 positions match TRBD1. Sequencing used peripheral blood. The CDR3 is CASSLLGTGVSGANVLTF. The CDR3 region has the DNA TGTGCCAGCAGCTTGTTAGGGACAGGAGTCTCTGGGGCCAACGTCCTGACTTTC.